This TCR beta chain was retrieved from a study of T cells in tumors after PD-1 blockade. The CDR3 is 15 amino acids. V lost 4 bases, J lost 1 base, and 8 bases lay in between. Germline V lookup: CDR1 MDHEN, CDR2 SYDVKM. Profiling relied on immunoSEQ multiplex PCR, and the TCRdb table lists in-frame clones only, not all of them. The sample contains approximately 50,000 clones, approximately 80% of which appear only once. Sequenced material: PBMCs, taken before anti-PD-1 therapy. The chain uses TRBV28 and TRBJ2-6; D perhaps matches TRBD1 (6 bases). The sequence was collected from a human donor with advanced basal cell or squamous cell carcinoma (not recorded which). The CDR3 protein is CASSWTASGANVLTF. The DNA of the CDR3 is TGTGCCAGCAGTTGGACAGCTTCTGGGGCCAACGTCCTGACTTTC.